The source of this T cell receptor beta chain is a study of shared clonotypes between healthy human individuals (TCRdb year 2020). Background for the entire study: Three men and two women, aged 18 to 49 years, made up the cohort. The study deeply sequenced blood TCR repertoires of about 5 healthy adults to estimate repertoire size and the extent of clonotype sharing between individuals. Leukapheresis yielded between about 0.94 and 8.9 billion PBMCs per donor. To increase sequencing depth and limit assay-specific biases, different laboratories used diverse techniques to prepare libraries and sequence TCR repertoires. Per donor, three plates each were used for CD4 naive and CD4 memory, two for CD8 naive, and one for CD8 memory. General study outcomes and caveats: Based on pairwise subsampling, the degree of clonotype sharing among donors was expected to be affected by sequencing depth. When a handful of donors were compared, the shared fraction of clonotypes was about 5% for naive CD4, more than 3% for naive CD8, 2.3% for memory CD4, and around 0.37% for memory CD8. Estimated clonotype richness was generally larger for naive than for memory subsets. The genetic and exposure-history diversity represented was limited by the small number of donors. Higher generation probabilities were observed for clonotypes shared by all four sorted-subset donors than for non-shared clonotypes. Sampling was restricted to blood, and TCR repertoires in tissue are likely to differ from TCR repertoires in blood. Even with the large sequencing depth, rarefaction of the sorted-subset datasets indicated that sequencing was incomplete.

Using the deep immunoSEQ assay, TCR CDR3 regions were amplified from genomic DNA by multiplex PCR. Extracted genomic DNA from each cell subset was spread evenly across all wells of several immunoSEQ 96-well plates, with each plate serving as a replicate. For sorted subsets, about 210 ng of genomic DNA, equivalent to around 31,000 T cell genomes, went into each replicate PCR. Purified libraries were quantified with a Qubit 3.0 fluorometer, sized on a Bioanalyzer 2100, and re-quantified with the KAPA Library Quantification kit. Each immunoSEQ 96-well plate was sequenced on its own single-read 150-cycle Illumina NextSeq 550 flow cell. In the original analysis: Because only junctional sequences without quality scores were contained in the immunoSEQ output, filtering matching that applied to full-length reads could not be performed. To assign V/J genes and CDR3, sequences were annotated using PyIR, a Python wrapper for IgBLAST v1.9, with IMGT germline references. Reads were removed for weak V/J assignments (E-value above 1e-6), missing CDR3, stop codons, out-of-frame junctions, or ambiguous translated residues. V3J clonotypes were defined as sequences sharing an identical inferred V gene, J gene, and CDR3 amino acid sequence. The percentage overlap between two repertoires was calculated by dividing the number of shared unique clonotypes by the size of the smaller repertoire. RTK rarefaction, the Chao1 estimator, and Recon v2.1 estimates of unobserved clonotypes were used to assess repertoire richness. Generation probabilities for all TCRbeta clonotypes obtained by the gDNA method from a handful of donors were computed using OLGA. TCRdb mirrors the immuneACCESS table, restricted to in-frame sequences. Some clones are absent from its copies; in checked studies, under half trace to an unresolved V gene, and the reason for the others is unknown. The V and J calls and clone size are taken from that table; D and trimming were inferred from the DNA. For this sample the table gives a few million clones, of which 85% to 95% were detected only once. The top ten constitute 0.37% of the sample.

As encoded in the germline V gene, CDR1 is LGHNT while CDR2 is FRNRAP. Its CDR3 holds 11 amino acids, cysteine through phenylalanine. The DNA shown is the 33-base CDR3, in frame from base 1. The junction shows trimming of 6 bases on V and 6 bases on J, plus 8 bases between the germline ends. This clone showed up just a few times. Its antigen specificity is not known. No per-base quality is available; no much larger clone lies one base away. The donors were healthy, HIV-negative adults with no recently reported acute infections or vaccinations. Only Caucasian adults living in Nashville, Tennessee, USA were represented among the donors. CD4+ T cells were enriched through magnetic negative selection, after which naive cells were positively selected on CD45RA and the remaining negative fraction served as the memory subset. After blood collection by leukapheresis, PBMCs were isolated using Ficoll-Histopaque density gradient centrifugation and then cryopreserved in the vapor phase of liquid nitrogen. Purity and quantity of every magnetically sorted T cell population were checked by analytical flow cytometry. Each sorted fraction had its genomic DNA isolated and then quantified by UV absorbance on a Nanodrop 2000c.

The receptor was isolated from a man aged 18 to 35 in good health. Some clones in this sample may be carry-over from other donors' samples. This receptor chain uses TRBV12-5 and TRBJ1-1; D gene: possibly TRBD1, on 5 matching bases. Sequencing input: naive CD4+ T cells from PBMCs. The meaning of the sample's cell subset or site label: CD45RA+ positively selected. The CDR3 in this case is CASGTAAEAFF. The DNA is TGTGCTAGTGGGACAGCGGCTGAAGCTTTCTTT.